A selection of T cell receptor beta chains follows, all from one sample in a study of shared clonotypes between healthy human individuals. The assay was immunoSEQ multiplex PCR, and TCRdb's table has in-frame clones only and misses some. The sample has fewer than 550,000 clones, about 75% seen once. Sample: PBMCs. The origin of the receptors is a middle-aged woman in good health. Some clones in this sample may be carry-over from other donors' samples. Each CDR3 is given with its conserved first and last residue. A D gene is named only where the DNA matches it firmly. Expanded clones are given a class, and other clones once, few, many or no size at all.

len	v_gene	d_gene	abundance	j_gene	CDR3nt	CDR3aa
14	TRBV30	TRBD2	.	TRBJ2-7	TGTGCCTGGAGTCCGCCGGGGGGGGCCTACGAGCAGTACTTC	CAWSPPGGAYEQYF
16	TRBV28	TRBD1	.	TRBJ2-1	TGTGCCAGCAGGAACTCCGGGACAGGGGGTGGGAATGAGCAGTTCTTC	CASRNSGTGGGNEQFF
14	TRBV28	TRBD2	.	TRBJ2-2	TGTGCCAGCCGTAGCGGGAGGGCCCCCGGGGAGCTGTTTTTT	CASRSGRAPGELFF
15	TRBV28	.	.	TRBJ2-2	TGTGCCAGCAGTTTTGCTAGCGCGAACACCGGGGAGCTGTTTTTT	CASSFASANTGELFF
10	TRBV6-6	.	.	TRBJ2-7	TGTGCCACCTCGAGCTCCGAGCAGTACTTC	CATSSSEQYF
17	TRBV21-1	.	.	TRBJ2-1	TGTGCCAGCAGCAAAGAAGGGGGGGACTTCAGCGGGCCCGAGCAGTTCTTC	CASSKEGGDFSGPEQFF
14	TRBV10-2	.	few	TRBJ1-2	TGCGCCAGCACGGGGACGGCCTCTAACTATGGCTACACCTTC	CASTGTASNYGYTF
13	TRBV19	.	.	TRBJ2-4	TGTGCCAGTAGTATGGGGGCCAAAAACATTCAGTACTTC	CASSMGAKNIQYF
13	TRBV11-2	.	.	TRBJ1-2	TGTGCCAGCAGCTTAGAAAGGGGAGGTGGCTACACCTTC	CASSLERGGGYTF
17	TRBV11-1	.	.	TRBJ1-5	TGTGCCAGCAGCTTGGAAGACCAGGGAGGTAGCAATCAGCCCCAGCATTTT	CASSLEDQGGSNQPQHF
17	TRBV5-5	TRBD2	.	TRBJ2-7	TGTGCCAGCAGCTTGGGACCTAGCGGGAGGGCGACCTACGAGCAGTACTTC	CASSLGPSGRATYEQYF
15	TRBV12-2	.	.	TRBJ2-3	TGTGCAAGTCGCTCAAGGGCGGATTTTACAGATACGCAGTATTTT	CASRSRADFTDTQYF
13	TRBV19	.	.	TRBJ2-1	TGTGCCAGTAGTATTCGAGGGGTCGATGAGCAGTTCTTC	CASSIRGVDEQFF
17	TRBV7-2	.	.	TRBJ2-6	TGTGCCAGCAGCGCACTCACCAGACAAAGTCGGGCCAACGTCCTGACTTTC	CASSALTRQSRANVLTF
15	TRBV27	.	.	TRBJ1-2	TGTGCCAGCAGTTCATCGCCCGGGACTAACTATGGCTACACCTTC	CASSSSPGTNYGYTF
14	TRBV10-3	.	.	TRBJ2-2	TGTGCCATCAGTGACGGGGGATCCACCGGGGAGCTGTTTTTT	CAISDGGSTGELFF
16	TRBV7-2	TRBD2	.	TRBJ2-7	TGTGCCAGCAGCTTAATGTCGGTAGCGGGCACCTACGAGCAGTACTTC	CASSLMSVAGTYEQYF
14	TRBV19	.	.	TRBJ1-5	TGTGCCAGTAACCTTGGGGACCTTAATCAGCCCCAGCATTTT	CASNLGDLNQPQHF
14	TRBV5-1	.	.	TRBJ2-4	TGCGCCAGCAGCTTGGACGCGGGCAAAAACATTCAGTACTTC	CASSLDAGKNIQYF
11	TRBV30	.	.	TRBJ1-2	TGTGCCTGGTGGGGCAGCTATGGCTACACCTTC	CAWWGSYGYTF
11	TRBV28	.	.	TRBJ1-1	TGTGCCAGCAGTTATATCACTGAAGCTTTCTTT	CASSYITEAFF
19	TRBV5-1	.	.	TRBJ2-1	TGCGCCAGCAGCTTGGAGACACCGGTAAAGGGGGCGGGAAGCAATGAGCAGTTCTTC	CASSLETPVKGAGSNEQFF
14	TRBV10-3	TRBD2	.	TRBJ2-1	TGTGCCATCAGCCGCTCGCGGGAGACGAATGAGCAGTTCTTC	CAISRSRETNEQFF
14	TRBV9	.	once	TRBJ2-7	TGTGCCAGCAGCGTAGACCAGGGGGGATACGAGCAGTACTTC	CASSVDQGGYEQYF
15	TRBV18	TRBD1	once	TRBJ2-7	TGTGCCAGCTCACTTGGACAGGGGGCGACCTACGAGCAGTACTTC	CASSLGQGATYEQYF
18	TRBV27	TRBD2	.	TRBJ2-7	TGTGCCAGCAGTTTACGGTCTAGCGGGAGCCAAAAGGGGTACGAGCAGTACTTC	CASSLRSSGSQKGYEQYF
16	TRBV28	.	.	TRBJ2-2	TGTGCCAGCAGTCCCACAGGGTTTCGGGGCACCGGGGAGCTGTTTTTT	CASSPTGFRGTGELFF
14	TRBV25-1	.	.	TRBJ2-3	TGTGCCAGCAGTGTCCAACAGAGCACAGATACGCAGTATTTT	CASSVQQSTDTQYF
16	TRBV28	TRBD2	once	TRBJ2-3	TGTGCCAGCAGTTCCCCGGGGAGCGGGAGGCAAAATACGCAGTATTTT	CASSSPGSGRQNTQYF
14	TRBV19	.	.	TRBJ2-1	TGTGCCAGTAGTATCCCGGGAGCTTACAATGAGCAGTTCTTC	CASSIPGAYNEQFF
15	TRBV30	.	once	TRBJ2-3	TGTGCCTGGACTCCCGTGGGGGCTGGCACAGATACGCAGTATTTT	CAWTPVGAGTDTQYF
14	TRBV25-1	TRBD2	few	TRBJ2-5	TGTGCCAGCATCGAACCGGGACTAGCTCGGACCCAGTACTTC	CASIEPGLARTQYF
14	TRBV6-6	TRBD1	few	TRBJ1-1	TGTGCCAGCAATCAGGGACAGGACAACACTGAAGCTTTCTTT	CASNQGQDNTEAFF
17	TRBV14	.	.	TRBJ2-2	TGTGCCAGCAGCCAAGAAGGGCCTCCCCCTGGCACCGGGGAGCTGTTTTTT	CASSQEGPPPGTGELFF
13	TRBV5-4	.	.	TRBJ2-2	TGTGCCAGCAGTACACAGCTGGCCGGGGAGCTGTTTTTT	CASSTQLAGELFF
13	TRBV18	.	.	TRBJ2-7	TGTGCCAGCTCACGGGACCTCAACTACGAGCAGTACTTC	CASSRDLNYEQYF
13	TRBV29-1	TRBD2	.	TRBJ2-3	TGCAGCGTTACTAGCGTTCGCACAGATACGCAGTATTTT	CSVTSVRTDTQYF
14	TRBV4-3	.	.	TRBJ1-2	TGCGCCAGCAGCCAAGGGACCAACAACTATGGCTACACCTTC	CASSQGTNNYGYTF
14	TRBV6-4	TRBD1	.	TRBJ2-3	TGTGCCAGCAGTGACGGGACAGGGGCAGATACGCAGTATTTT	CASSDGTGADTQYF
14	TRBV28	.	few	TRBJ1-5	TGTGCCAGCACCGATGGCTGGGGCCATGACCCCCAGCATTTT	CASTDGWGHDPQHF
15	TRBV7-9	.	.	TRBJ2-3	TGTGCCAGCAGCTTCGATGGCAGACGCACAGATACGCAGTATTTT	CASSFDGRRTDTQYF
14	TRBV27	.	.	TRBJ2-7	TGTGCCAGCAGTCCCCAGGGGCTAGCCTACGAGCAGTACTTC	CASSPQGLAYEQYF
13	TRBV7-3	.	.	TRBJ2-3	TGTGCCAGCAGCTGGACAGTGGTGGATACGCAGTATTTT	CASSWTVVDTQYF
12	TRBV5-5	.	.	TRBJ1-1	TGTGCCAGCAGCTTCGGGTACACTGAAGCTTTCTTT	CASSFGYTEAFF
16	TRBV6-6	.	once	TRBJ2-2	TGTGCCACCACCCTACGAAGCGCTGCGAACACCGGGGAGCTGTTTTTT	CATTLRSAANTGELFF
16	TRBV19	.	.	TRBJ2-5	TGTGCCAGTAGTAGCGGGAAAATCGGGCCCCAAGAGACCCAGTACTTC	CASSSGKIGPQETQYF
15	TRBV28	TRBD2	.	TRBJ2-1	TGTGCCAGCAGTCGGACTAGCGGGAGTACCTATGAGCAGTTCTTC	CASSRTSGSTYEQFF
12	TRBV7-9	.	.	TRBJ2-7	TGTGCCAGCAGTCCTACAGGCTACGAGCAGTACTTC	CASSPTGYEQYF